This entry lists 27 T cell receptor beta chains sequenced from one sample in a study of OX40 agonist ivuxolimab in advanced cancers. Profiled with immunoSEQ multiplex PCR; TCRdb holds only in-frame clones, not every one. The data show tens of thousands of clones, roughly four fifths seen once. The sample was CD4+ or CD8+ T cells sorted from blood, taken in a trial of the OX40 agonist ivuxolimab. The receptor set was obtained from an adult with an advanced solid tumor such as melanoma, head and neck, liver or kidney cancer.

J is TRBJ2-7 and V is TRBV19; D gene unclear. Germline CDR1 and CDR2: LNHDA and SQIVND (reference sequence). The CDR3 totals 13 residues. The V and J ends lost 1 base and 2 bases respectively, with 6 bases between them. The CDR3 is CASSIGVTYEQYF. The DNA of the CDR3 is TGTGCCAGTAGTATAGGCGTAACCTACGAGCAGTACTTC. Based on the CDR3 plus reference TRBV19 and TRBJ2-7, the full variable domain is DGGITQSPKYLFRKEGQNVTLSCEQNLNHDAMYWYRQDPGQGLRLIYYSQIVNDFQKGDIAEGYSVSREKKESFPLTVTSAQKNPTAFYLCASSIGVTYEQYFGPGTRLTVT.

CDR3 coding DNA: TGTGCCAGCAGCTTGAATAGGCCCGGGATCAGCCAAGGTACGCAGTATTTT. This codes for CASSLNRPGISQGTQYF. V and J are TRBV5-4 and TRBJ2-3, with D perhaps TRBD2 (5 bases). In germline, CDR1 is SGHNT, CDR2 YYREEE (reference sequence). The V and J ends lost 1 base and 8 bases respectively, with 23 bases between them. The CDR3 is made up of 17 amino acids.

V gene TRBV7-8 combines with J gene TRBJ2-3; unclear D gene. V lost 1 base, J lost 5 bases, and 4 bases lay in between. CDR1 SGHVS and CDR2 FQNEAQ come from the germline V gene. The CDR3 is 12 amino acids. The DNA for the CDR3 is TGTGCCAGCAGCTTAGATATAGATACGCAGTATTTT. It is translated as CASSLDIDTQYF.

This clone was seen only a few times. The chain links TRBV2 to TRBJ2-7, with D possibly TRBD2 on 6 matching bases. The CDR3 runs to 14 residues. Germline CDR1 reads SNHLY; CDR2 reads FYNNEI. Trimming removed 8 bases at V and 5 bases at J, with 19 bases between. The CDR3: CASWGLTLEDEQYF. In nucleotides, the CDR3 is TGTGCCAGCTGGGGACTGACCTTGGAGGACGAGCAGTACTTC.

The chain links TRBV4-2 to TRBJ2-3, with D possibly TRBD1 on 5 matching bases. V lost 0 bases to trimming and J lost 0 bases, with 7 bases between them. Looked up from germline, CDR1 is LGHNA and CDR2 is YNFKEQ. The CDR3 covers 15 residues. The CDR3 coding sequence is TGTGCCAGCAGCCAAGAGGGGCGAAGCACAGATACGCAGTATTTT. It translates to CASSQEGRSTDTQYF.

This clone was seen only once. The rearrangement joins TRBV19 to TRBJ2-1; 7 nucleotides align to TRBD2. Germline values: CDR1 LNHDA, CDR2 SQIVND (reference sequence). The CDR3 loop spans 16 amino acids. V lost 5 bases to trimming and J lost 8 bases; unmatched junction nucleotides: 15. This CDR3 reads CASSPPGREGKDEQFF. The CDR3 nucleotides read TGTGCCAGTAGTCCGCCGGGGAGGGAGGGTAAAGATGAGCAGTTCTTC.

The chain employs TRBV7-9 and TRBJ1-2, with 10 positions matching TRBD1. CDR1 and CDR2 from the germline V gene are SEHNR and FQNEAQ (reference sequence). CDR3 length: 12 residues. V was clipped by 5 bases and J by 11 bases; unmatched bases: 5. CDR3 protein: CASSPGQGPYTF. The CDR3 coding sequence is TGTGCCAGCAGCCCGGGACAGGGGCCTTACACCTTC. Combining the CDR3 with reference TRBV7-9 and TRBJ1-2 gives the whole variable domain DTGVSQNPRHKITKRGQNVTFRCDPISEHNRLYWYRQTLGQGPEFLTYFQNEAQLEKSRLLSDRFSAERPKGSFSTLEIQRTEQGDSAMYLCASSPGQGPYTFGSGTRLTVV.

Remarks on this clone: One end of the junction does not line up with germline, which may come from a read error. The genes are TRBV5-6 and TRBJ2-5; the D gene is possibly TRBD2 (7 bases). The CDR3 consists of 15 residues. Germline V gene sequence: CDR1 SGHDT, CDR2 YYEEEE. The CDR3 loop reads CASSLGGGNLEAQYF. CDR3 sequence (DNA): TGTGCCAGCAGCTTGGGCGGGGGCAACTTAGAGGCCCAGTACTTC.

The chain recombines TRBV19 with TRBJ2-7, with 8 positions matching TRBD2. Germline values: CDR1 LNHDA, CDR2 SQIVND (reference sequence). The CDR3 runs 15 residues. V was pared by 4 bases and J by 3 bases, with 8 bases of the junction left unmatched. The CDR3 DNA sequence: TGTGCCAGTAGTACCACCTTAGCGGGGTTCTACGAGCAGTACTTC. It encodes CASSTTLAGFYEQYF.

V is TRBV19 and J is TRBJ2-2; 10 nucleotides line up with TRBD2. Germline-derived CDR1 and CDR2 are LNHDA and SQIVND (reference sequence). V lost 7 bases to trimming and J lost 4 bases; unmatched junction nucleotides: 12. The CDR3 length is 17 residues. CDR3 sequence (DNA): TGTGCCAGTACCACCGAGGGGACTAGCGAGATCACCGGGGAGCTGTTTTTT. Translation gives CASTTEGTSEITGELFF.

The CDR3 DNA reads as TGCGCCAGCAGCTTGGAAACTAGCGGGAGTTACAATGAGCAGTTCTTC. Translated, it gives CASSLETSGSYNEQFF. The chain recombines TRBV5-1 with TRBJ2-1; 11 nucleotides agree with TRBD2. This CDR3 is 16 amino acids long. The junction had 3 bases not matched to a gene; V was cut back by 0 bases and J by 4 bases. CDR1 is SGHRS, CDR2 YFSETQ, per germline. Full variable domain (remainder filled in from reference TRBV5-1 and TRBJ2-1): KAGVTQTPRYLIKTRGQQVTLSCSPISGHRSVSWYQQTPGQGLQFLFEYFSETQRNKGNFPGRFSGRQFSNSRSEMNVSTLELGDSALYLCASSLETSGSYNEQFFGPGTRLTVL.

V gene TRBV6-5 combines with J gene TRBJ1-1, with TRBD1 matching 8 bases. V gave up 4 bases and J gave up 4 bases; unmatched junction bases: 2. CDR3 length: 13 residues. The germline CDR1 and CDR2 sequences are MNHEY and SVGAGI. The CDR3 region is CASSFTGGTEAFF. CDR3 in DNA: TGTGCCAGCAGTTTTACAGGGGGCACTGAAGCTTTCTTT.

The chain joins TRBV9 to TRBJ2-3; D remains ambiguous. Trimming cost V 0 bases and J 0 bases, with 8 bases left between them. Germline V gene lookup returns CDR1 SGDLS and CDR2 YYNGEE. The CDR3 contains 15 residues. CDR3 in DNA: TGTGCCAGCAGCGTAGAGGGCACGAGCACAGATACGCAGTATTTT. This sequence encodes CASSVEGTSTDTQYF.

The chain carries TRBV27 and TRBJ1-2; unclear D gene. The germline CDR1 and CDR2 sequences are MNHEY and SMNVEV (reference sequence). V was trimmed by 5 bases and J by 1 base, leaving 17 bases between them. The CDR3 loop spans 16 amino acids. CDR3 DNA sequence: TGTGCCAGCAGTCTTGTTCCGGGCCCGAGTAACTATGGCTACACCTTC. This sequence encodes CASSLVPGPSNYGYTF.

J is TRBJ1-1 and V is TRBV11-3; unclear D gene. V shed 8 bases and J shed 1 base, with 20 bases lying between them. This CDR3 has 16 residues. Per germline, CDR1 SGHNT and CDR2 YENEEA. The CDR3 region is CASQQLGPTRNTEAFF. In DNA form, the CDR3 reads TGTGCCAGCCAACAGTTGGGCCCGACTAGGAACACTGAAGCTTTCTTT.

This clone was found once. This chain connects TRBV27 to TRBJ1-1; 8 bases are a match to TRBD1. Germline assignment: CDR1 MNHEY and CDR2 SMNVEV (reference sequence). The CDR3 sequence is 14 residues long. V shed 5 bases and J 2 bases; nucleotides not matched to a gene: 4. The DNA for the CDR3 is TGTGCCAGCAGTATAGGACAGGGTAACACTGAAGCTTTCTTT. It codes for CASSIGQGNTEAFF.

The CDR3 nucleotides read TGCGCCAGCAGCCAAGCTAGCTTTGAGGGGGTCAATGAAGCTTTCTTT. The encoded protein is CASSQASFEGVNEAFF. The chain couples TRBV4-1 to TRBJ1-1, with D possibly being TRBD1 (6 bases). This CDR3 comprises 16 residues. V dropped 1 base and J dropped 7 bases, with 19 bases sitting between them. Germline CDR1 is MGHRA and CDR2 is YSYEKL.

This chain links TRBV7-8 with TRBJ2-1; D perhaps matches TRBD2 (6 bases). The CDR3 spans 17 residues. The V and J ends lost 5 bases and 0 bases respectively, with 17 bases between them. From germline, CDR1 is SGHVS and CDR2 FQNEAQ. The CDR3 protein is CASSKRGGISSYNEQFF. CDR3 nucleotides: TGTGCCAGCAGCAAGAGAGGAGGGATTAGCTCCTACAATGAGCAGTTCTTC.

The J gene is TRBJ2-2, the V gene TRBV5-1; 10 bases match TRBD2. V lost 4 bases and J lost 8; bases outside the gene matches: 2. The CDR3 spans 13 residues. CDR1 and CDR2 from the germline V gene are SGHRS and YFSETQ. CDR3 protein: CASSPSGSGELFF. In DNA form, the CDR3 reads TGCGCCAGCAGCCCTAGCGGGAGTGGGGAGCTGTTTTTT. The whole variable domain, filled in from reference TRBV5-1 and TRBJ2-2, reads KAGVTQTPRYLIKTRGQQVTLSCSPISGHRSVSWYQQTPGQGLQFLFEYFSETQRNKGNFPGRFSGRQFSNSRSEMNVSTLELGDSALYLCASSPSGSGELFFGEGSRLTVL.

The V gene is TRBV6-5, the J gene TRBJ2-7; the D is unclear. V lost 8 bases to trimming and J lost 3 bases, with 5 bases between them. CDR3 length: 10 amino acids. The germline V gene encodes CDR1 MNHEY and CDR2 SVGAGI. The CDR3 here is CASGVYEQYF. The CDR3 DNA is TGTGCCAGCGGGGTCTACGAGCAGTACTTC.

The chain recombines TRBV5-1 with TRBJ1-1, with D unresolved. Germline CDR1 SGHRS, CDR2 YFSETQ. The V gene lost 4 bases and the J gene lost 0 bases, with 16 bases spanning the gap. The CDR3 contains 16 residues. CDR3: CASSPRGDGVNTEAFF. CDR3 sequence (DNA): TGCGCCAGCAGCCCCCGGGGAGACGGAGTGAACACTGAAGCTTTCTTT. Full variable domain (missing parts from reference TRBV5-1 and TRBJ1-1): KAGVTQTPRYLIKTRGQQVTLSCSPISGHRSVSWYQQTPGQGLQFLFEYFSETQRNKGNFPGRFSGRQFSNSRSEMNVSTLELGDSALYLCASSPRGDGVNTEAFFGQGTRLTVV.

The chain uses TRBV27 and TRBJ2-3; D unclear. The CDR3 length is 13 residues. The V and J ends lost 8 bases and 0 bases respectively, with 9 bases between them. Germline CDR1 reads MNHEY; CDR2 reads SMNVEV (reference sequence). The CDR3 region has the DNA TGTGCCAGCCTGCCGAATAGCACAGATACGCAGTATTTT. Its translation: CASLPNSTDTQYF.

The chain is built from TRBV10-1 and TRBJ2-5, with 15 nucleotides matching TRBD2. J lost 0 bases, V lost 5 bases, and 13 bases had no gene match. The CDR3 is made up of 20 amino acids. Germline values: CDR1 WNHNN, CDR2 SYGVQD (reference sequence). CDR3 region: CASSLPGTSGGRPYQETQYF. The CDR3, as DNA: TGCGCCAGCAGTTTACCCGGGACTAGCGGGGGGCGACCGTACCAAGAGACCCAGTACTTC.

The rearrangement uses TRBV4-2 and TRBJ2-3, with D perhaps assigned TRBD1 or TRBD2 (6 bases each). There are 17 residues in the CDR3. Germline V CDR1 and CDR2: LGHNA, YNFKEQ. With 1 base removed from V and 1 base from J, the gap between germline ends came to 15 bases. DNA for the CDR3: TGTGCCAGCAGCCAAGGCACGACTAGGGGGGGCACAGATACGCAGTATTTT. Amino acids: CASSQGTTRGGTDTQYF.

The rearrangement links TRBV7-3 to TRBJ2-3, with 10 bases that match TRBD1. V dropped 5 bases and J dropped 2; count of bases not matched to a gene: 13. CDR1 is SGHTA and CDR2 is FQGTGA in the germline V gene. CDR3 length: 18 amino acids. The chain's CDR3 is CASSRNPRTGGVTDTQYF. The DNA of the CDR3 is TGTGCCAGCAGCCGTAACCCTAGGACAGGGGGTGTCACAGATACGCAGTATTTT.

The chain is built from TRBV7-9 and TRBJ1-2, with no clear D. This CDR3 has 14 residues. V lost 1 base, J lost 4 bases, and 10 bases lay in between. Germline CDR1 reads SEHNR; CDR2 reads FQNEAQ (reference sequence). CDR3 sequence reads: CASSLGATSYGYTF. CDR3 in DNA: TGTGCCAGCAGCTTAGGAGCGACTAGCTATGGCTACACCTTC.

The chain joins TRBV6-1 to TRBJ1-1; D not certain. This CDR3 is 14 amino acids long. With 4 bases removed from V and 5 bases from J, the gap between germline ends came to 14 bases. The germline CDR1 and CDR2 sequences are MNHNS and SASEGT. CDR3 bases: TGTGCCAGCAGTGCCTTGAGGGTAGGAACTGAAGCTTTCTTT. Encoded protein: CASSALRVGTEAFF.